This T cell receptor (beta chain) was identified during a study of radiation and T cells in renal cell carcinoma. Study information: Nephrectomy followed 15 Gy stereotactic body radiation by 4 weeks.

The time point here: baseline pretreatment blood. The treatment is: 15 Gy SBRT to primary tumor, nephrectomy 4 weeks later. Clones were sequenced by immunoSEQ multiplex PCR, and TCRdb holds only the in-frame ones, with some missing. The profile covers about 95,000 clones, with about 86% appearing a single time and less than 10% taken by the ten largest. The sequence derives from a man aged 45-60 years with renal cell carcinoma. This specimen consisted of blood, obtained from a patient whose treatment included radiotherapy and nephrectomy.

CDR3 amino acids: CASSQDMAATYEQYF. CDR3 bases: TGTGCCAGCAGCCAAGATATGGCAGCCACCTACGAGCAGTACTTC. J is TRBJ2-7 and V is TRBV4-2; the D is unclear. This CDR3 contains 15 residues. Germline V gene data show CDR1 as LGHNA and CDR2 as YNFKEQ. The ends were cut back, 0 bases at V and 2 bases at J, with 11 bases in the middle.